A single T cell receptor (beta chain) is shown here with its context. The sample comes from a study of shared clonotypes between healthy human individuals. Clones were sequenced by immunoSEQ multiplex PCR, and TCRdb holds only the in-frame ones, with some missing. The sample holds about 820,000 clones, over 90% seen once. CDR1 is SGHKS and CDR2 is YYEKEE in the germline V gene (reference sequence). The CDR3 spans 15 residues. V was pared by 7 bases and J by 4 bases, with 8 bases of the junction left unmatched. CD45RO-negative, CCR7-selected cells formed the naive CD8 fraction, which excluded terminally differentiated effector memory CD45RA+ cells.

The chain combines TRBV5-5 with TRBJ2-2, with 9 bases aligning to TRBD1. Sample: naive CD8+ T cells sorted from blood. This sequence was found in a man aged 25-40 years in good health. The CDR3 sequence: CASEQGARSTGELFF. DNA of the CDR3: TGTGCCAGCGAACAGGGGGCGCGAAGCACCGGGGAGCTGTTTTTT.